Presented here are 7 T cell receptor beta chains from one specimen sequenced in a study of T-cell memory formation after mild COVID-19. TCRdb used MiXCR to reprocess the 5' RACE reads, holding one entry per CDR3 protein. Of about 470,000 distinct CDR3 sequences listed, about 20% are singletons. Sequenced input: PBMCs or a T cell subset sorted from them (not recorded which). Receptors originate from an adult woman who had mild COVID-19 (a few samples of this study predate the infection). Cell type and time point are not known.

This clonotype was recorded a few times. This chain links TRBV7-2 with TRBJ1-5; D gene ambiguous. Germline V gene sequence: CDR1 SGHTA, CDR2 FQGNSA. The CDR3 sequence is 13 residues long. V dropped 3 bases and J dropped 4 bases, with 7 bases sitting between them. This chain's CDR3 is CASSLGYNQPQHF. DNA for the CDR3: TGTGCCAGCAGCTTGGGGTATAATCAGCCCCAGCATTTT.

The sample holds a few counts of this clonotype. J is TRBJ1-2 and V is TRBV12-3 or TRBV12-4; D is undetermined. The ends were cut back, 7 bases at V and 5 bases at J, with 14 bases in the middle. This CDR3 is 13 amino acids long. CDR3 bases: TGTGCCAGCAATGACCCAGAGGTATATGGCTACACCTTC. Amino acids: CASNDPEVYGYTF.

The table lists this clonotype with many counts. The gene calls are TRBV2 and TRBJ2-2; D unclear. The germline gives CDR1 SNHLY, CDR2 FYNNEI. CDR3 length equals 15 residues. V shed 3 bases and J shed 3 bases, with 11 bases lying between them. The CDR3 region is CASSDPTEYTGELFF. DNA of the CDR3: TGTGCCAGCAGTGATCCAACAGAATACACCGGGGAGCTGTTTTTT.

V usage is TRBV5-5 and J usage is TRBJ2-7; 10 nucleotides match TRBD1. CDR3 size: 15 residues. V lost 0 bases, J lost 7 bases, and 7 bases stayed unmatched. Germline CDR1 and CDR2: SGHKS and YYEKEE (reference sequence). Here the CDR3 reads CASSLGGQGTGEQYF. In DNA form, the CDR3 reads TGTGCCAGCAGCTTGGGGGGACAGGGGACGGGTGAGCAGTACTTC.

The genes are TRBV29-1 and TRBJ2-7; no definite D call. Germline lookup yields CDR1 SQVTM and CDR2 ANQGSEA. The germline V and J ends were trimmed by 5 bases and 3 bases, with 8 bases remaining between them. The CDR3 covers 11 residues. In DNA form, the CDR3 reads TGCAGCGTTCGTAACAGCTACGAGCAGTACTTC. Translation gives CSVRNSYEQYF.

This clonotype was seen a handful of times. This chain connects TRBV7-8 to TRBJ2-3; possible D gene TRBD2, 5 bases. Germline V CDR1 and CDR2: SGHVS, FQNEAQ. V gave up 3 bases and J gave up 3 bases, with 13 bases separating them. The CDR3 sequence is 15 residues long. This CDR3 reads CASSFVARGTDTQYF. For the CDR3, the DNA is TGTGCCAGCAGCTTCGTAGCGAGAGGGACAGATACGCAGTATTTT.

A few counts support this clonotype. CDR3 in DNA: TGTGCCAGCAGCTTGGAGTCGGGACTTCGCTCTGGGGCCAACGTCCTGACTTTC. This sequence encodes CASSLESGLRSGANVLTF. V usage is TRBV5-5 and J usage is TRBJ2-6, with D perhaps matching TRBD2 (6 bases). The CDR3 has 18 amino acids. Germline V gene lookup returns CDR1 SGHKS and CDR2 YYEKEE (reference sequence). Trimming took off 0 bases at V and 0 bases at J, with 13 bases between the two ends.